The entry below describes one T cell receptor (beta chain). Its specific antigen is unknown. No base qualities exist here, and no much larger clone lies one base off it. The same CDR3 also results from other DNA sequences found in this sample. V is cut by 0 bases and J by 4 bases, and the space between the germline ends is 9 bases. CDR1 and CDR2 are read off the germline V gene as SGDLS and YYNGEE. The CDR3 spans 14 residues, from the cysteine through the phenylalanine. The DNA shown is the 42-base CDR3, in frame from base 1. CD8 naive samples were obtained by positive selection for CCR7 among CD45RO-negative cells, yielding a CD45RA+CCR7+ population from which TemRA cells were excluded. Healthy HIV-negative adults with no recently reported acute infections or vaccinations were included as donors. Every donor was a Caucasian adult residing in Nashville, Tennessee, USA. Blood was obtained by leukapheresis, after which PBMCs were separated by Ficoll-Histopaque density gradient centrifugation and cryopreserved in liquid nitrogen vapor phase. Analytical flow cytometry was used to check the purity and quantity of each magnetically sorted T cell population. From each sorted fraction, genomic DNA was isolated and quantified by UV absorbance on a Nanodrop 2000c.

The sample belongs to a study of shared clonotypes between healthy human individuals (dated by TCRdb to 2019 to 2021). The study in broad terms: Two women and a few men aged 18 to 49 years were included in the cohort. Per donor, three plates each were used for CD4 naive and CD4 memory, two for CD8 naive, and one for CD8 memory. To estimate repertoire size and how much clonotypes are shared between individuals, the study performed deep sequencing of blood TCR repertoires from about five healthy adults. Libraries were prepared and TCR repertoires were sequenced by different laboratories using diverse techniques, in order to increase sequencing depth and limit assay-specific biases. Leukapheresis yielded between about 0.9 and 10 billion PBMCs per donor.

Beyond this particular receptor, the publication reports: Approximately 5% of naive CD4, more than 3% of naive CD8, about 2.5% of memory CD4, and 0.4% of memory CD8 clonotypes were shared across a few donors. Sampling was restricted to blood, and TCR repertoires in tissue are likely to differ from TCR repertoires in blood. Pairwise subsampling indicated that sequencing depth was expected to affect the degree of clonotype sharing among donors. Because the study included a small number of donors, the genetic and exposure-history diversity represented was limited. Incomplete sequencing was indicated by rarefaction of sorted-subset datasets, despite the large sequencing depth. Compared with non-shared clonotypes, the clonotypes found in all four sorted-subset donors had higher generation probabilities. Naive subsets generally had larger estimated clonotype richness than memory subsets.

TCR CDR3 regions were amplified from genomic DNA by multiplex PCR using the deep immunoSEQ assay. Genomic DNA extracted from each cell subset was distributed evenly over all wells of several immunoSEQ 96-well plates, and each plate served as one replicate. For sorted subsets, roughly 0.2 ug genomic DNA, equal to about 30,000 T cell genomes, was loaded into each replicate PCR. Purified libraries were quantified with a Qubit 3.0 fluorometer, sized on a Bioanalyzer 2100, and re-quantified with the KAPA Library Quantification kit. Every immunoSEQ 96-well plate was sequenced on a separate single-read 150-cycle Illumina NextSeq 550 flow cell. In the authors' own workflow: The immunoSEQ output contained only junctional sequences without quality scores, so filtering could not match that applied to full-length reads. Sequences were annotated with PyIR, a Python wrapper for IgBLAST v1.9, using IMGT germline references to assign V/J genes and CDR3. Any read was removed if the V/J assignment was weak (E-value above 1e-6), the CDR3 was missing, or the read contained stop codons, out-of-frame junctions, or ambiguous translated residues. A V3J clonotype was defined by an identical inferred V gene, J gene, and CDR3 amino acid sequence. The percentage overlap between two repertoires was calculated by dividing the number of shared unique clonotypes by the size of the smaller repertoire. Three approaches were used to assess repertoire richness: RTK rarefaction, the Chao1 estimator, and Recon v2.1 estimates of unobserved clonotypes. Generation probabilities for all TCRbeta clonotypes obtained by the gDNA method from a handful of donors were computed using OLGA. Entries here come from immuneACCESS through TCRdb and include only in-frame sequences with V and J called. Some clones fail to appear in such tables; in the studies checked, an unresolved V gene covers under half of the shortfall, and the cause of the remainder is unknown. That table is the source of V, J and clone size, and D and trimming were worked out from the DNA. In this sample the table shows roughly 590,000 clones, about 95% of which occur a single time. Of the sample, 0.11% is held by the ten largest clones.

The chain is encoded by TRBV9 joined to TRBJ2-3; TRBD2 is a possible D gene, resting on 7 matching bases. Specimen: naive CD8+ T cells sorted from blood. The cell subset or site label, read with the paper, signifies: CD45RA+CCR7+. The sequence was collected from a woman in her twenties or thirties in good health. Read as DNA, the sequence is TGTGCCAGCAGCGTAGGAGGGGGGGCAGATACGCAGTATTTT. It translates to CASSVGGGADTQYF.